This T cell receptor (beta chain) was captured by sequencing in a study of shared clonotypes between healthy human individuals. In the study overall: Donors were a couple of women and a few men aged 18 to 49. Findings and limits, study-wide: How much donors shared clonotypes was expected to be affected by sequencing depth. Memory subsets generally showed lower estimated richness than naive subsets. Lower generation probabilities were found for non-shared clonotypes than for those shared by all four donors.

Germline CDR1 and CDR2: SGHTA and FQGNSA. V shed 4 bases, J shed 2 bases, and the junction held 5 bases outside the gene matches. The length of the CDR3 is 14 residues. As for this clone: The antigen is undetermined. This specimen includes other DNA sequences encoding the same CDR3.

Data came from immunoSEQ multiplex PCR; TCRdb stores just in-frame clones and leaves some out. The sample includes around 700,000 clones, about two thirds of them seen just once. The sequencing input was memory CD4+ T cells sorted from blood. As for subset: CD45RA-negative fraction. The chain is built from TRBV7-2 and TRBJ2-7; 7 positions match TRBD2. This clonotype was obtained from a woman younger than 45 in good health. The CDR3 region is CASSSQRGAYEQYF. The CDR3 DNA reads TGTGCCAGCAGCTCGCAGCGGGGTGCCTACGAGCAGTACTTC.